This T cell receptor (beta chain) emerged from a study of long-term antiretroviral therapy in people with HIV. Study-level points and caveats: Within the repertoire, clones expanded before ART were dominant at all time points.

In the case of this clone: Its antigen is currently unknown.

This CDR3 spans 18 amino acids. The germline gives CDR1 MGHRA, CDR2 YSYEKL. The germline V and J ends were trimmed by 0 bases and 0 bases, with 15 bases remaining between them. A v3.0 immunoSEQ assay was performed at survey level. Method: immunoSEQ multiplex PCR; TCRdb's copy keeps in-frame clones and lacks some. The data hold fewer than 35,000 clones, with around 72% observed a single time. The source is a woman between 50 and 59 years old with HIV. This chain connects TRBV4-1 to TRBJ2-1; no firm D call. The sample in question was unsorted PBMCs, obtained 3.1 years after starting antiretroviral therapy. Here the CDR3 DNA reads TGCGCCAGCAGCCAAGAATTATTGCTCCGAACCTCCTACAATGAGCAGTTCTTC. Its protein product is CASSQELLLRTSYNEQFF.